The rows below give T cell receptor beta chains drawn from one sample of a study of identical twins. TCRdb analysed the 5' RACE reads with MiXCR anew, one entry per CDR3 protein. The sample lists about 660,000 distinct CDR3 sequences, about 9.4% seen once, with around 0.98% in the top ten. Separately, the same data were catalogued under a study of yellow fever vaccine responses in identical twins.

Sequencing was done on a sample of PBMCs. Source of these receptors: a woman under 30 in good health. CDR3s leave out the opening cysteine and the closing phenylalanine or tryptophan. The D gene is left open where the match is weak.

D,V,J,CDR3
TRBD2,TRBV24-1,TRBJ2-2,ATSPPGRGVVGTGELF
TRBD1,TRBV5-1,TRBJ1-2,ASRRQPGQGADYGYT
TRBD2,TRBV20-1,TRBJ2-7,SAIESRGLASEQY
TRBD1,TRBV5-5,TRBJ2-7,ASSLVPGQTYEQY
TRBD1,TRBV10-3,TRBJ1-1,AISSRDSFSEAF
NA,TRBV11-2,TRBJ2-7,ASSFTGREQY
TRBD2,TRBV7-8,TRBJ2-1,ASSPGGGNEQF
TRBD2,TRBV3-1,TRBJ2-7,ASSQGTGAGAAEQY
TRBD1,TRBV20-1,TRBJ2-7,SARGDSYEQY
NA,TRBV10-3,TRBJ1-2,AISDTTGYGYT
NA,TRBV2,TRBJ2-3,ASSPQGARRTDTQY
NA,TRBV10-1,TRBJ2-1,ASSESGIGAYNEQF
NA,TRBV20-1,TRBJ2-7,SAREPSSYEQY
NA,TRBV7-9,TRBJ2-7,ASSAGWFQPYEQY
TRBD1,TRBV20-1,TRBJ2-5,SARGDRGEETQY
NA,TRBV27,TRBJ1-2,ASSLRREGYGYT
TRBD1,TRBV5-5,TRBJ2-5,ASSQRTGAVGETQY
TRBD2,TRBV6-1,TRBJ2-7,ASSHRDYSYEQY
TRBD1,TRBV20-1,TRBJ2-4,SAKSPGTGGVKNIQY
NA,TRBV29-1,TRBJ2-5,SAQQAYQETQY
NA,TRBV7-9,TRBJ2-3,ASSLYLTDTQY
TRBD2,TRBV12-3/TRBV12-4,TRBJ2-1,ASSFLAGGEAEQF